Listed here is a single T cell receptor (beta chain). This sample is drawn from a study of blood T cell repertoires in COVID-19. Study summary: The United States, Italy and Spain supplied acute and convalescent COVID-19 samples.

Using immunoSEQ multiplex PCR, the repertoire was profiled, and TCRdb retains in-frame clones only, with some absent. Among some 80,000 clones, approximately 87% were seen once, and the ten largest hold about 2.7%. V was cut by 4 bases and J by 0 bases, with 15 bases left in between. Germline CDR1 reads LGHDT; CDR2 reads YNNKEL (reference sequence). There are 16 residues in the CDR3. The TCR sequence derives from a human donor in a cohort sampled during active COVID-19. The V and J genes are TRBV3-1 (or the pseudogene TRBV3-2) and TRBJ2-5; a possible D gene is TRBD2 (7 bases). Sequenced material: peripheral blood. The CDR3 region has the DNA TGTGCCAGCAGCCCCGGCAGGGGAGGGAACCAAGAGACCCAGTACTTC. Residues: CASSPGRGGNQETQYF.